The source of this T cell receptor beta chain is a study of blood T cell repertoires in COVID-19. Study-wide background: Samples came from the United States, Italy and Spain, spanning acute and convalescent COVID-19. Sample material is recorded as cDNA or gDNA derived from T cells, B-cell-depleted T cells, or PBMCs.

Original analysis: Amplification with reference gene primers provided the estimates of nucleated cell counts. The repertoire was sequenced with immunoSEQ multiplex PCR; TCRdb's copy has only in-frame clones and lacks some. V and J calls and clone size are as listed in that table; D and trimming were resolved from the DNA. Found here are hundreds of thousands of clones, 65% to 90% of them singletons; the top ten hold approximately 5.9%. Trimming cost V 5 bases and J 1 base, with 19 bases left between them. Germline CDR1 is LGHDT and CDR2 is YNNKEL (reference sequence). The CDR3 runs 17 residues. The receptor's source is a man older than 75 with acute or convalescent COVID-19. The chain combines TRBV3-1 (or the pseudogene TRBV3-2) with TRBJ2-3, with D hard to call. The source material was peripheral blood. CDR3 nucleotides: TGTGCCAGCAGCTCGACGACGCGGAACCATTGCACAGATACGCAGTATTTT. This sequence encodes CASSSTTRNHCTDTQYF.